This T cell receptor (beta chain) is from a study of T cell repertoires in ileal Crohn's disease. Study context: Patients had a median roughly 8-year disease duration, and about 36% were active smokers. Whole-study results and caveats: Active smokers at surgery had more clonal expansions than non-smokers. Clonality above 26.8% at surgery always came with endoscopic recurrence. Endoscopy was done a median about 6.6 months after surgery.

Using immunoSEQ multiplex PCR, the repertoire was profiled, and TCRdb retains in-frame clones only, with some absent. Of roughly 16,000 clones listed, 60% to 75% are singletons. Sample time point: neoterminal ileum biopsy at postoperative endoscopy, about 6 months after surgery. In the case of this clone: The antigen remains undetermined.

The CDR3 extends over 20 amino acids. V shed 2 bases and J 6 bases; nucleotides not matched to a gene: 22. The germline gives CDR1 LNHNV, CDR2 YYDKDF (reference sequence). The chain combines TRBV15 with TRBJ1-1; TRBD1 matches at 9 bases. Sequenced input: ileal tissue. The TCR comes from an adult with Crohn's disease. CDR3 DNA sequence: TGTGCCACCAGCAGACCTTCAAATTTACAGGGGGCTTGGGTTCATTCTGAAGCTTTCTTT. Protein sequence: CATSRPSNLQGAWVHSEAFF. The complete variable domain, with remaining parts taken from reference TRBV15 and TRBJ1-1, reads DAMVIQNPRYQVTQFGKPVTLSCSQTLNHNVMYWYQQKSSQAPKLLFHYYDKDFNNEADTPDNFQSRRPNTSFCFLDIRSPGLGDTAMYLCATSRPSNLQGAWVHSEAFFGQGTRLTVV.